A selection of T cell receptor beta chains follows, all from one sample in a study of blood T cell repertoires in COVID-19. The repertoire was sequenced with immunoSEQ multiplex PCR; TCRdb's copy has only in-frame clones and lacks some. The sample lists a few hundred thousand clones; about 85% were seen once. Sequenced input: PBMCs or T cells enriched from blood (not recorded which). These receptors came from a woman aged 45-65 years who had recovered from COVID-19. The CDR3 runs from the conserved cysteine through the conserved F or W. The D gene is left open where the match is weak. Clone size is given for some rows only: seen once, a few or many times, or a class if the clone is expanded.

clone_size,v_call,j_call,d_call,cdr3_nt,cdr3_aa
.,TRBV3-1/TRBV3-2,TRBJ2-2,TRBD2,TGTGCCAGCAGCCTTCTAGCGGGGGGGAACACCGGGGAGCTGTTTTTT,CASSLLAGGNTGELFF
.,TRBV2,TRBJ1-3,TRBD1,TGTGCCAGCAGGGCCCTCGACAGGGACTTCTCTGGAAACACCATATATTTT,CASRALDRDFSGNTIYF
few,TRBV18,TRBJ1-6,.,TGTGCCAGCTCACCACCGGGGGGGCGCGGTTCACCCCTCCACTTT,CASSPPGGRGSPLHF
.,TRBV7-2,TRBJ1-5,.,TGTGCCAGCAGCTTAGTATCTGGGAGAGGTCAGCCTCAGCCCCAGCATTTT,CASSLVSGRGQPQPQHF
.,TRBV7-9,TRBJ2-7,.,TGTGCCAGCAGCCTAGACGCTCGGGGGTTCTACGAGCAGTACTTC,CASSLDARGFYEQYF
.,TRBV3-1/TRBV3-2,TRBJ1-2,TRBD1,TGTGCCAGCAGCCAAGGGGACAGGTCCTATGGCTACACCTTC,CASSQGDRSYGYTF
.,TRBV7-2,TRBJ2-3,TRBD2,TGTGCCAGCAGCTTAGTAGTTAGCGGGGGGACCCCGGATGCAGATACGCAGTATTTT,CASSLVVSGGTPDADTQYF
.,TRBV28,TRBJ2-1,.,TGTGCCAGCAGTTACGTAGGGCGGGGCGGCTCCTACAATGAGCAGTTCTTC,CASSYVGRGGSYNEQFF
.,TRBV7-2,TRBJ1-2,.,TGTGCCAGCAGCCCCACGGGTAGATACTATGGCTACACCTTC,CASSPTGRYYGYTF
.,TRBV28,TRBJ1-2,.,TGTGCCAGCAGTGTAATGGCGGACAGCTCCTATGGCTACACCTTC,CASSVMADSSYGYTF
.,TRBV6-6,TRBJ2-1,.,TGTGCCAGCAAGATCGAGAGCTCCTACAATGAGCAGTTCTTC,CASKIESSYNEQFF
.,TRBV5-4,TRBJ1-1,TRBD1,TGTGCCAGCAGCCCCAGACAGGGGGTAAGGATCACTGAAGCTTTCTTT,CASSPRQGVRITEAFF
.,TRBV18,TRBJ1-2,TRBD1,TGTGCCAGCTCAAGCCGGGACAGGGGTCCAGTTTTCTATGGCTACACCTTC,CASSSRDRGPVFYGYTF
few,TRBV19,TRBJ1-1,TRBD1,TGTGCCAGTAGTTCCGACAGGGAGAACACTGAAGCTTTCTTT,CASSSDRENTEAFF
few,TRBV2,TRBJ1-1,TRBD1,TGTGCCAGCAGTTTGGGACAGACGAACACTGAAGCTTTCTTT,CASSLGQTNTEAFF
.,TRBV11-2,TRBJ2-7,TRBD1,TGTGCCAGCAGCTTAAGACAGGGACAGTTCTACGAGCAGTACTTC,CASSLRQGQFYEQYF
few,TRBV19,TRBJ1-2,.,TGTGCCAGTAGTACAGGGATCGTATATGGCTACACCTTC,CASSTGIVYGYTF
.,TRBV10-3,TRBJ1-4,.,TGTGCCATCAGTGACTCGGGAGCCCCTGAAAAACTGTTTTTT,CAISDSGAPEKLFF
.,TRBV6-6,TRBJ1-6,.,TGTGCCAGCAGTTTGACAGTGAGCTCCTATAATTCACCCCTCCACTTT,CASSLTVSSYNSPLHF
.,TRBV9,TRBJ2-7,.,TGTGCCAGCAGCGTTGGACTCAACACCGACTTACAATACGAGCAGTACTTC,CASSVGLNTDLQYEQYF
.,TRBV7-2,TRBJ2-1,TRBD2,TGTGCCAGCAGCTTAGTTGCTAGCGGGGATTACTACAATGAGCAGTTCTTC,CASSLVASGDYYNEQFF
.,TRBV7-2,TRBJ2-5,TRBD2,TGTGCCAGCAGCTCGACTAGCGTGCGAGAGACCCAGTACTTC,CASSSTSVRETQYF
once,TRBV28,TRBJ1-6,TRBD1,TGTGCCAGCAGGGACACCGGGACAGGGATAAATTCACCCCTCCACTTT,CASRDTGTGINSPLHF
once,TRBV28,TRBJ1-6,.,TGTGCCAGCAGCTCACCTCCGGGTACAGGGTCACCCCTCCACTTT,CASSSPPGTGSPLHF
few,TRBV29-1,TRBJ1-1,.,TGCAGCGTTAGTGGGCTTGGTGGCACTGAAGCTTTCTTT,CSVSGLGGTEAFF
.,TRBV11-1,TRBJ2-5,.,TGTGCCAGCAGCCCGGGTGCACCCGGTGTGGCCCAGTACTTC,CASSPGAPGVAQYF
.,TRBV4-2,TRBJ1-1,.,TGTGCCAGCAGCCTTACGGGGGGTGGCACTGAAGCTTTCTTT,CASSLTGGGTEAFF
.,TRBV5-4,TRBJ1-4,.,TGTGCCAGCAGCTTACAACGAACCACCCCCGAAAAACTGTTTTTT,CASSLQRTTPEKLFF
.,TRBV12-3/TRBV12-4,TRBJ1-2,.,TGTGCCAGCAGTTTTGGCAGCGGTGGCTACACCTTC,CASSFGSGGYTF
.,TRBV30,TRBJ1-1,TRBD1,TGTGCCTGGAGTTTTACAGGGGGCTGGACTGAAGCTTTCTTT,CAWSFTGGWTEAFF
.,TRBV10-3,TRBJ2-5,TRBD1,TGTGCCGCCCATGGGGGGGGGACAGGGAAAGAGACCCAGTACTTC,CAAHGGGTGKETQYF
.,TRBV5-1,TRBJ1-3,.,TGCGCCAGCAGTCCTTCGAACAGGGTTGTTGGAAACACCATATATTTT,CASSPSNRVVGNTIYF
.,TRBV30,TRBJ1-4,TRBD1,TGTGCCTGGAGTGAAGACAGGGGTGAAAAACTGTTTTTT,CAWSEDRGEKLFF
.,TRBV28,TRBJ1-5,.,TGTGCCAGCAGTACAGGGTTTTATCAGCCCCAGCATTTT,CASSTGFYQPQHF
.,TRBV11-2,TRBJ1-2,TRBD1,TGTGCCAGCAGCCAGGGACAGAATTATAACTATGGCTACACCTTC,CASSQGQNYNYGYTF
.,TRBV5-1,TRBJ2-7,TRBD1,TGCGCCAGCAGCTGGGACAGCTCCTACGAGCAGTACTTC,CASSWDSSYEQYF
.,TRBV3-1/TRBV3-2,TRBJ2-7,.,TGTGCCAGCAGCCTCAGAGGGATCGAGCAGTACTTC,CASSLRGIEQYF